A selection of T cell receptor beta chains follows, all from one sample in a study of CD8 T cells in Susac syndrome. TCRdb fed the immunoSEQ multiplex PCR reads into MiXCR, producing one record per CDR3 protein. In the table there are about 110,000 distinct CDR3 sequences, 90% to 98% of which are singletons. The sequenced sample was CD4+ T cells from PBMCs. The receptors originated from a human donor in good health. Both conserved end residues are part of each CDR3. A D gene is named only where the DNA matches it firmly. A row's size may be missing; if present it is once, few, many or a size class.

CDR3 protein: CASSDRQVHQPQHF
J gene: TRBJ1-5
clone size: -
V gene: TRBV25-1
D gene: -

CDR3 protein: CSARVEAAQETQYF
J gene: TRBJ2-5
clone size: -
V gene: TRBV20-1
D gene: -

CDR3 protein: CASSQVAGVSEQYF
J gene: TRBJ2-7
clone size: -
V gene: TRBV3-1
D gene: TRBD2

CDR3 protein: CASSLGDLPNQPQHF
J gene: TRBJ1-5
clone size: once
V gene: TRBV5-1
D gene: -

CDR3 protein: CASSQVPTRGEQYF
J gene: TRBJ2-7
clone size: -
V gene: TRBV3-1
D gene: -

CDR3 protein: CAWSDVRGQGYSPLHF
J gene: TRBJ1-6
clone size: -
V gene: TRBV30
D gene: TRBD1

CDR3 protein: CATSDGLPDTQYF
J gene: TRBJ2-3
clone size: few
V gene: TRBV24-1
D gene: -

CDR3 protein: CASSLGGGEGGNIQYF
J gene: TRBJ2-4
clone size: -
V gene: TRBV28
D gene: -

CDR3 protein: CASSRRADTQYF
J gene: TRBJ2-3
clone size: -
V gene: TRBV5-4
D gene: -

CDR3 protein: CASSQGGLSGNTIYF
J gene: TRBJ1-3
clone size: -
V gene: TRBV7-2
D gene: -

CDR3 protein: CASSVADRAGTEAFF
J gene: TRBJ1-1
clone size: -
V gene: TRBV9
D gene: TRBD1

CDR3 protein: CATTGQGAIDTQYF
J gene: TRBJ2-3
clone size: -
V gene: TRBV24-1
D gene: TRBD1

CDR3 protein: CSARRREGQSEQYF
J gene: TRBJ2-7
clone size: -
V gene: TRBV20-1
D gene: TRBD2

CDR3 protein: CASSPARVESGELFF
J gene: TRBJ2-2
clone size: -
V gene: TRBV4-3
D gene: -

CDR3 protein: CASSLATNQPQHF
J gene: TRBJ1-5
clone size: -
V gene: TRBV12-3/TRBV12-4
D gene: -

CDR3 protein: CASSPIPPTGAYEQYF
J gene: TRBJ2-7
clone size: -
V gene: TRBV18
D gene: -

CDR3 protein: CSVEGLAGALGTGELFF
J gene: TRBJ2-2
clone size: -
V gene: TRBV29-1
D gene: TRBD2

CDR3 protein: CSVVRGTNEKLFF
J gene: TRBJ1-4
clone size: -
V gene: TRBV29-1
D gene: -

CDR3 protein: CSVAYRGTMNTEAFF
J gene: TRBJ1-1
clone size: -
V gene: TRBV29-1
D gene: TRBD1

CDR3 protein: CASSPVGKGETQYF
J gene: TRBJ2-5
clone size: -
V gene: TRBV18
D gene: -

CDR3 protein: CASSYGTGSNQPQHF
J gene: TRBJ1-5
clone size: -
V gene: TRBV6-6
D gene: -

CDR3 protein: CASSLKDAGPLHF
J gene: TRBJ1-6
clone size: -
V gene: TRBV5-1
D gene: -

CDR3 protein: CASSPRTDRYEQYF
J gene: TRBJ2-7
clone size: -
V gene: TRBV9
D gene: -

CDR3 protein: CSVGGLYTNYGYTF
J gene: TRBJ1-2
clone size: -
V gene: TRBV29-1
D gene: -

CDR3 protein: CASSPLQQGAETF
J gene: TRBJ1-2
clone size: once
V gene: TRBV6-2/TRBV6-3
D gene: TRBD1

CDR3 protein: CASTGQGMGYNEQFF
J gene: TRBJ2-1
clone size: -
V gene: TRBV2
D gene: TRBD1

CDR3 protein: CASSEARLSDTQYF
J gene: TRBJ2-3
clone size: -
V gene: TRBV2
D gene: -

CDR3 protein: CASGRNEKLFF
J gene: TRBJ1-4
clone size: -
V gene: TRBV25-1
D gene: -

CDR3 protein: CASSHTRGRAGEETQYF
J gene: TRBJ2-5
clone size: -
V gene: TRBV3-1
D gene: TRBD2

CDR3 protein: CASSPSLWGHSEQFF
J gene: TRBJ2-1
clone size: -
V gene: TRBV14
D gene: -

CDR3 protein: CSVLQQIQETQYF
J gene: TRBJ2-5
clone size: -
V gene: TRBV29-1
D gene: -